A selection of T cell receptor beta chains follows, all from one sample in a study of early T cells in non-severe SARS-CoV-2 infection. One entry per CDR3 protein, called by TCRdb with MiXCR from the 5' RACE reads. In the table there are almost 65,000 distinct CDR3 sequences, 4% to 5.5% of which are singletons. Specimen: whole blood. Source of these receptors: an adult who was a healthcare worker with PCR-confirmed SARS-CoV-2 infection or an uninfected control (not recorded which). CDR3s include the opening cysteine and the closing phenylalanine or tryptophan. The D gene is left open where the match is weak. Clone size appears in some rows only: once, few, many, or a class for an expanded clone.

j_call v_call clone_size d_call cdr3_aa cdr3_nt
TRBJ1-3 TRBV20-1 many TRBD1 CSAKGNRGRGNTIYF TGCAGTGCTAAAGGAAACAGGGGGCGCGGGAACACCATATATTTT
TRBJ1-4 TRBV7-8 many - CASTINPRNEKLFF TGTGCCAGCACCATAAACCCCCGAAATGAAAAACTGTTTTTT
TRBJ2-2 TRBV20-1 many - CSAIPTDKVNTGELFF TGCAGTGCTATCCCTACGGACAAAGTGAACACCGGGGAGCTGTTTTTT
TRBJ1-3 TRBV10-3 many - CAIGSQGWENTIYF TGTGCCATCGGGTCGCAGGGTTGGGAAAACACCATATATTTT
TRBJ1-2 TRBV7-9 - - CASSLAVEVKANYGYTF TGTGCCAGCAGCTTAGCGGTAGAGGTTAAAGCTAACTATGGCTACACCTTC
TRBJ2-7 TRBV10-2 - - CASSPTRDEQYF TGCGCCAGCAGCCCTACTAGAGACGAGCAGTACTTC
TRBJ2-2 TRBV6-5 many TRBD2 CASSYRDSGDRGELFF TGTGCCAGCAGTTACCGGGATAGCGGGGATCGCGGGGAGCTGTTTTTT
TRBJ2-5 TRBV7-6 - - CASSSPTTGRETQYF TGTGCCAGCAGCTCGCCCACCACAGGGCGCGAGACCCAGTACTTC
TRBJ1-6 TRBV12-3/TRBV12-4 many TRBD1 CASSLALAGTGDSPLHF TGTGCCAGCAGTTTAGCCCTGGCCGGGACAGGGGATTCACCCCTCCACTTT
TRBJ2-5 TRBV6-1 few - CASSYGGQETQYF TGTGCCAGCAGTTATGGGGGGCAAGAGACCCAGTACTTC
TRBJ1-3 TRBV4-1 - - CASSQEGAAGNTIYF TGCGCCAGCAGCCAAGAGGGGGCTGCGGGAAACACCATATATTTT
TRBJ2-7 TRBV5-1 many TRBD1 CASSPDAGTGVYEQYF TGCGCCAGCAGCCCGGACGCCGGGACAGGGGTCTACGAGCAGTACTTC
TRBJ2-7 TRBV5-1 few - CASSLVGAEYEQYF TGCGCCAGCAGCTTGGTCGGGGCTGAATACGAGCAGTACTTC
TRBJ1-5 TRBV19 many TRBD1 CASSGQTGKGQPQHF TGTGCCAGTAGTGGGCAGACAGGGAAGGGTCAGCCCCAGCATTTT
TRBJ2-7 TRBV13 few TRBD1 CASSLRGQGKQYF TGTGCCAGCAGCTTACGAGGACAGGGGAAGCAGTACTTC
TRBJ2-1 TRBV7-9 many - CASSSTGTRYNEQFF TGTGCCAGCAGCTCAACCGGGACCAGATACAATGAGCAGTTCTTC
TRBJ2-3 TRBV19 many TRBD2 CASSTSGAIGDTQYF TGTGCCAGTAGTACTAGCGGGGCAATTGGAGATACGCAGTATTTT
TRBJ2-7 TRBV12-3/TRBV12-4 - TRBD1 CASSSTGTGSYEQYF TGTGCCAGCAGTTCAACCGGGACAGGGTCCTACGAGCAGTACTTC
TRBJ2-3 TRBV9 - - CASSVVPAGLGTDTQYF TGTGCCAGCAGCGTAGTTCCGGCAGGGCTAGGCACAGATACGCAGTATTTT
TRBJ1-3 TRBV14 few - CASSQGASSRTVSGNTIYF TGTGCCAGCAGCCAGGGTGCTTCGAGTAGGACCGTCTCTGGAAACACCATATATTTT
TRBJ1-1 TRBV10-3 many - CAISGRPNTEAFF TGTGCCATCAGTGGGAGACCGAACACTGAAGCTTTCTTT
TRBJ2-7 TRBV4-2 - TRBD1 CASSQGAGTGELEQYF TGTGCCAGCAGCCAAGGGGCCGGGACAGGGGAACTCGAGCAGTACTTC
TRBJ1-5 TRBV10-2 many - CASGGPRVQPQHF TGCGCCAGCGGAGGTCCCCGGGTACAGCCCCAGCATTTT
TRBJ1-1 TRBV6-5 medium-sized TRBD1 CASSFGTGLNTEAFF TGTGCCAGCAGTTTCGGGACAGGGTTGAACACTGAAGCTTTCTTT
TRBJ1-2 TRBV20-1 many - CSAERSDGYTF TGCAGTGCTGAACGGTCGGACGGCTACACCTTC
TRBJ2-1 TRBV29-1 - TRBD2 CSVGGLAGAGEQFF TGCAGCGTTGGGGGGCTAGCGGGAGCAGGTGAGCAGTTCTTC
TRBJ2-3 TRBV19 many TRBD1 CASSSPSQGMADTQYF TGTGCCAGTAGTTCACCCTCACAGGGGATGGCAGATACGCAGTATTTT
TRBJ2-7 TRBV5-1 few - CASSFTKSMSYEQYF TGCGCCAGCAGCTTCACCAAATCGATGTCCTACGAGCAGTACTTC
TRBJ2-3 TRBV20-1 few TRBD1 CSASQGADTQYF TGCAGTGCTAGTCAGGGGGCAGATACGCAGTATTTT
TRBJ2-4 TRBV5-6 many TRBD2 CASSQAGALNIQYF TGTGCCAGCAGCCAAGCGGGGGCCCTAAACATTCAGTACTTC
TRBJ2-7 TRBV5-6 - - CASSLGARSSYEQYF TGTGCCAGCAGCTTAGGGGCAAGGAGCTCCTACGAGCAGTACTTC
TRBJ2-5 TRBV5-6 many - CASSGFQETQYF TGTGCCAGCTCGGGCTTCCAAGAGACCCAGTACTTC
TRBJ2-5 TRBV7-8 many TRBD1 CASSLPNRDSTIQETQYF TGTGCCAGCAGCTTGCCAAACCGGGACAGCACAATCCAAGAGACCCAGTACTTC
TRBJ1-1 TRBV12-3/TRBV12-4 many - CASSLGGNTEAFF TGTGCCAGCAGTTTGGGCGGTAACACTGAAGCTTTCTTT
TRBJ2-1 TRBV20-1 many - CSAPGLHSYNEQFF TGCAGTGCTCCGGGACTCCACTCCTACAATGAGCAGTTCTTC
TRBJ2-5 TRBV5-1 few - CASSPLMSSGGSSIGETQYF TGCGCCAGCAGCCCGTTGATGTCTTCGGGGGGCAGTTCGATAGGAGAGACCCAGTACTTC
TRBJ2-7 TRBV13 many - CASSEQGYEQYF TGTGCCAGCAGCGAGCAGGGTTACGAGCAGTACTTC